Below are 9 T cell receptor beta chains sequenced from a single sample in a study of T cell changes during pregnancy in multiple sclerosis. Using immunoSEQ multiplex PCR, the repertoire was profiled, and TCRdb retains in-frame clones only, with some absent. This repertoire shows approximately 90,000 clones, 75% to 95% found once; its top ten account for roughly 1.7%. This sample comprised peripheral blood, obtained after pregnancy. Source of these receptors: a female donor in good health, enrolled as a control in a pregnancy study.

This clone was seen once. CDR3 sequence (DNA): TGTGCCAGCAGTTCCCCACCGAAGGACAGTTCTCCTCTGGCCGGAACCTCACCCCTCCACTTT. Residues: CASSSPPKDSSPLAGTSPLHF. The chain is built from TRBV28 and TRBJ1-6; D perhaps matches TRBD1 (6 bases). The CDR3 is 21 amino acids. Germline-derived CDR1 and CDR2 are MDHEN and SYDVKM. V was cut by 4 bases and J by 10 bases, with 35 bases left in between.

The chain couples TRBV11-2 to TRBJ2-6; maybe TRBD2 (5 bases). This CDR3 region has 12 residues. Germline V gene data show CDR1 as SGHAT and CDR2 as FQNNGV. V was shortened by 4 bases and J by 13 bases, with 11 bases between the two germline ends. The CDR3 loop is CASSSEGRVLTF. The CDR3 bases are TGTGCCAGCAGCTCCGAGGGAAGGGTCCTGACTTTC.

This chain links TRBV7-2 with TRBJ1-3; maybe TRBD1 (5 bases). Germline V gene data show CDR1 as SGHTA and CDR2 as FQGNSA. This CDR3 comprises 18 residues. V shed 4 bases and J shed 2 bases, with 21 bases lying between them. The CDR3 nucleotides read TGTGCCAGCAGCTCTTTAGGGGCCTCGGGGAGGGCTGGAAACACCATATATTTT. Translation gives CASSSLGASGRAGNTIYF.

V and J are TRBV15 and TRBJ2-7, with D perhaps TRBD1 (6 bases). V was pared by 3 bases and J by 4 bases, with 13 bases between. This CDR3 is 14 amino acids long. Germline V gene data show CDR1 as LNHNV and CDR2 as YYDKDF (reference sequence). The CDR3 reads CATSRSTGTYEQYF. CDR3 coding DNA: TGTGCCACCAGCAGGTCCACTGGGACATACGAGCAGTACTTC. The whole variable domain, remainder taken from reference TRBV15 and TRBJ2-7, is DAMVIQNPRYQVTQFGKPVTLSCSQTLNHNVMYWYQQKSSQAPKLLFHYYDKDFNNEADTPDNFQSRRPNTSFCFLDIRSPGLGDTAMYLCATSRSTGTYEQYFGPGTRLTVT.

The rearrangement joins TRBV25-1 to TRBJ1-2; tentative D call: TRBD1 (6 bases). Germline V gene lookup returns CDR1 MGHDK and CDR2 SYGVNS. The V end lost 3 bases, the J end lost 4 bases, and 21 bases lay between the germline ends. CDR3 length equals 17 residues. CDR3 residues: CASSDPSEGGRAYGYTF. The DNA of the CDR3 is TGTGCCAGCAGTGACCCCTCCGAGGGGGGGCGTGCCTATGGCTACACCTTC.

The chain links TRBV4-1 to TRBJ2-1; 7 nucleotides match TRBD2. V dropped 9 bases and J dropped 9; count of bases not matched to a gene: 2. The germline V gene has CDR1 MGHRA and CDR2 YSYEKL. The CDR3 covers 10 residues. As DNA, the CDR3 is TGCGCCAGGCGGGGGTGTGAGCAGTTCTTC. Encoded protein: CARRGCEQFF.

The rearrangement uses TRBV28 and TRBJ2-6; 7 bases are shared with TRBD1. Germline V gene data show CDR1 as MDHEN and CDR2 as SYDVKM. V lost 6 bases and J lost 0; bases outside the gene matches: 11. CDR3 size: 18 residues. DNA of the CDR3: TGTGCCAGCAGGGGGGCAGGGGGTTCCCTCTCTGGGGCCAACGTCCTGACTTTC. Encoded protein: CASRGAGGSLSGANVLTF.

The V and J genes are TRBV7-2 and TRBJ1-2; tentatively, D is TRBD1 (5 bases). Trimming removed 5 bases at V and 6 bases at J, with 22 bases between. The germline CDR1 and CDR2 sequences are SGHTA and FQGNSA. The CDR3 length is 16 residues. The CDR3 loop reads CASSQMGGEALNGYTF. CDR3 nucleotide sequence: TGTGCCAGCAGCCAGATGGGAGGGGAAGCGTTGAATGGCTACACCTTC.

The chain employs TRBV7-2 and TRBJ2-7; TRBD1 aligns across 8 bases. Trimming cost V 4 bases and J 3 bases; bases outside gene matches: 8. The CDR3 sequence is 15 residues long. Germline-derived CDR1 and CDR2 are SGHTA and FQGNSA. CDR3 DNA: TGTGCCAGCAGCTCCGAGGGGGGACAGGTCTACGAGCAGTACTTC. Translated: CASSSEGGQVYEQYF.